The following is a T cell receptor (beta chain) sequence with its context. Its target is unknown. The data are from a study of OX40 agonist ivuxolimab in advanced cancers. For the study at large: An agonistic human IgG2 monoclonal antibody against OX40 (CD134) was given. Males comprised around four fifths of the group, whose mean age was around 62 years (range about 23 to 80). Study conclusions and caveats: At doses 0.1 to 3.0 mg/kg, CD4+ and CD8+ clones expanded. Part of the nonresponder group also had normalized T-cell clonal expansion that was low.

The CDR3 covers 14 residues. With 1 base removed from V and 5 bases from J, the gap between germline ends came to 11 bases. Germline V CDR1 and CDR2: LNHDA, SQIVND (reference sequence). TCRdb's table, derived via immunoSEQ multiplex PCR, lists solely in-frame clones and lacks some. Of tens of thousands of clones in the sample, over 75% were seen once. The source was CD4+ or CD8+ T cells sorted from blood, collected in a trial of the OX40 agonist ivuxolimab. The chain employs TRBV19 and TRBJ1-2; D may be TRBD1 (5 bases). The clonotype was recovered from an adult with an advanced solid tumor such as melanoma, head and neck, liver or kidney cancer. The CDR3 bases are TGTGCCAGTAGTATAGGATGGGGGAATTATGGCTACACCTTC. Residues: CASSIGWGNYGYTF.